Listed below are T cell receptor beta chains from one sample, sequenced in a study of tumor-infiltrating lymphocytes in localized non-small cell lung cancer. Sequencing was performed with immunoSEQ multiplex PCR; in TCRdb, only in-frame clones are kept and a portion is missing. The sample contains thousands of clones, about 71% of which appear only once. The source material was uninvolved lung tissue not adjacent to the tumor. The receptors shown here come from a human donor with non-small cell lung cancer. Both conserved end residues are part of each CDR3. A D gene is named only where the DNA matches it firmly.

V: TRBV30
D: -
J: TRBJ2-3
CDR3: CAWSLDRGQYF

V: TRBV28
D: -
J: TRBJ2-7
CDR3: CASTIAGAYEQYF

V: TRBV27
D: TRBD1
J: TRBJ1-1
CDR3: CASSLSGRGMNTEAFF

V: TRBV5-6
D: -
J: TRBJ2-7
CDR3: CASSLDLNSYEQYF

V: TRBV25-1
D: TRBD2
J: TRBJ2-7
CDR3: CASSEPGGAYEQYF

V: TRBV30
D: -
J: TRBJ2-7
CDR3: CAWSQSSYEQYF

V: TRBV5-1
D: -
J: TRBJ2-1
CDR3: CASRHDYNEQFF

V: TRBV28
D: -
J: TRBJ2-5
CDR3: CASSLGGRETQYF

V: TRBV11-2
D: -
J: TRBJ2-7
CDR3: CASSSVILSYEQYF

V: TRBV29-1
D: TRBD1
J: TRBJ1-1
CDR3: CSVEKDRGSTEAFF